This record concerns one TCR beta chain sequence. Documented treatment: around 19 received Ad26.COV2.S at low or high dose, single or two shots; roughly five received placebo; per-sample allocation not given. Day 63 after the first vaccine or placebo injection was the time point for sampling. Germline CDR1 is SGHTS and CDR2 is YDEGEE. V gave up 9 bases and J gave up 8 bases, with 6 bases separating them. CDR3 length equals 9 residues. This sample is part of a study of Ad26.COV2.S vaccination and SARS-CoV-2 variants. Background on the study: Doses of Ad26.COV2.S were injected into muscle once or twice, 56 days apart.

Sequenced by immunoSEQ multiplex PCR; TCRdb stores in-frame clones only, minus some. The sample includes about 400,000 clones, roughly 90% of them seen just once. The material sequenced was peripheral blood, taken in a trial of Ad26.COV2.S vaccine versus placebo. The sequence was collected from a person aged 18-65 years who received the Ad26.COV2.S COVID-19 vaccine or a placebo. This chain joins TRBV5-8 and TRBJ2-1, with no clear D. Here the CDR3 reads CATSYEQFF. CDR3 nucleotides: TGTGCCACCTCCTATGAGCAGTTCTTC.